This T cell receptor (beta chain) is from a study of blood T cell repertoires in COVID-19. Germline V gives CDR1 LGHDT, CDR2 YNNKEL (reference sequence). The CDR3 extends over 14 amino acids. J gave up 8 bases and V 1 base, and 5 bases lay outside the gene matches. The data were produced by immunoSEQ multiplex PCR, yet TCRdb's version contains in-frame clones alone and is incomplete. Among just over 90,000 clones listed, approximately 80% were seen once. The chain employs TRBV3-1 (or the pseudogene TRBV3-2) and TRBJ2-1; 7 bases are a match to TRBD2. Sequenced sample: peripheral blood. The TCR originated in a man in his 70s with acute or convalescent COVID-19. The CDR3 DNA reads TGTGCCAGCAGCCAAGGTGGGGGGGAGGATGAGCAGTTCTTC. Residues: CASSQGGGEDEQFF.